These T cell receptor beta chains were read from a single sample in a study of blood T cell repertoires in COVID-19. Data came from immunoSEQ multiplex PCR; TCRdb stores just in-frame clones and leaves some out. The sample shows about 44,000 clones, over 75% of them seen only once. Sequences were obtained from peripheral blood. The receptors were gathered from a woman aged 40 to 55 with acute or convalescent COVID-19. The CDR3 runs from the conserved cysteine through the conserved F or W. The D gene is left open where the match is weak. For some rows the clone size is stated as once, few or many, or as a class when expanded; others skip it.

V	size	J	D	CDR3	DNA
TRBV19	few	TRBJ2-7	TRBD1	CASSIGGTGYHEQYF	TGTGCCAGTAGTATAGGGGGGACAGGGTACCACGAGCAGTACTTC
TRBV4-3	-	TRBJ2-5	TRBD1	CASSQEGTGTETQYF	TGCGCCAGCAGCCAAGAAGGGACAGGCACAGAGACCCAGTACTTC
TRBV27	-	TRBJ1-1	-	CASSLGGVPNTEAFF	TGTGCCAGCAGTTTAGGGGGGGTTCCGAACACTGAAGCTTTCTTT
TRBV27	-	TRBJ2-7	-	CASSFGGHEQYF	TGTGCCAGCAGTTTCGGTGGGCACGAGCAGTACTTC
TRBV28	-	TRBJ2-1	TRBD2	CASSLLAGVNEQFF	TGTGCCAGCAGTTTACTAGCGGGAGTTAATGAGCAGTTCTTC
TRBV11-3	-	TRBJ2-2	-	CASSLSTGELFF	TGTGCCAGCAGCTTGAGCACCGGGGAGCTGTTTTTT
TRBV6-1	once	TRBJ2-3	-	CASSEAGRTDTQYF	TGTGCCAGCAGTGAAGCGGGCCGCACAGATACGCAGTATTTT
TRBV6-4	-	TRBJ2-1	TRBD2	CASSDPSGGASEQFF	TGTGCCAGCAGTGACCCTAGCGGGGGGGCAAGTGAGCAGTTCTTC
TRBV2	-	TRBJ2-1	-	CASSGGLGNEQFF	TGTGCCAGCAGTGGGGGACTGGGGAATGAGCAGTTCTTC
TRBV7-3	-	TRBJ1-2	-	CASSREFYGYTF	TGTGCCAGCAGCCGAGAATTCTATGGCTACACCTTC
TRBV29-1	few	TRBJ1-1	-	CSVEIGGANTEAFF	TGCAGCGTTGAAATTGGAGGGGCGAACACTGAAGCTTTCTTT
TRBV19	-	TRBJ2-3	TRBD2	CASSTSGESDTQYF	TGTGCCAGTAGCACTAGCGGGGAATCCGATACGCAGTATTTT
TRBV5-1	-	TRBJ2-1	TRBD2	CASSLVLAGEYEQFF	TGCGCCAGCAGCTTGGTACTAGCGGGGGAATATGAGCAGTTCTTC
TRBV3-1/TRBV3-2	-	TRBJ1-6	-	CASSAGLTSFGISPLHF	TGTGCCAGCAGCGCGGGACTTACCTCCTTCGGAATTTCACCCCTCCACTTT
TRBV15	-	TRBJ2-3	TRBD2	CATSGLTSANTDTQYF	TGTGCCACCAGCGGCTTGACTAGCGCTAACACAGATACGCAGTATTTT
TRBV5-4	-	TRBJ2-2	-	CASSFTRGTAGELFF	TGTGCCAGCAGCTTTACCCGGGGTACGGCCGGGGAGCTGTTTTTT
TRBV4-1	-	TRBJ2-1	TRBD2	CASSQGAAGGGSYNEQFF	TGCGCCAGCAGCCAAGGGGCCGCAGGCGGGGGCTCCTACAATGAGCAGTTCTTC
TRBV5-1	-	TRBJ1-1	-	CASSSLVDRTEAFF	TGCGCCAGCAGCTCGCTAGTCGACCGCACTGAAGCTTTCTTT
TRBV5-1	-	TRBJ1-1	TRBD1	CASSLQGMNTEAFF	TGCGCCAGCAGCTTACAGGGGATGAACACTGAAGCTTTCTTT
TRBV19	-	TRBJ2-7	TRBD1	CASSWGTGVHYEQYF	TGTGCCAGTAGTTGGGGGACAGGGGTACACTACGAGCAGTACTTC
TRBV6-1	-	TRBJ2-2	-	CASSEVQGNTGELFF	TGTGCCAGCAGTGAAGTACAGGGTAACACCGGGGAGCTGTTTTTT
TRBV19	-	TRBJ1-5	-	CASSIGQMRFNQPQHF	TGTGCCAGTAGTATTGGTCAAATGCGGTTCAATCAGCCCCAGCATTTT
TRBV6-5	-	TRBJ1-5	-	CASSYSQNSNQPQHF	TGTGCCAGCAGTTACTCCCAGAATAGCAATCAGCCCCAGCATTTT
TRBV4-1	-	TRBJ1-2	TRBD1	CASSQDRGYGYTF	TGCGCCAGCAGCCAGGACAGGGGCTATGGCTACACCTTC
TRBV2	few	TRBJ1-5	-	CASSEGSSNQPQHF	TGTGCCAGCAGTGAAGGGAGCAGCAATCAGCCCCAGCATTTT
TRBV6-1	-	TRBJ1-2	TRBD1	CASSVQGLITSNYGYTF	TGTGCCAGCAGTGTACAGGGGCTGATAACTTCTAACTATGGCTACACCTTC
TRBV28	-	TRBJ1-5	-	CASRWTVSNQPQHF	TGTGCCAGCAGGTGGACAGTTTCCAATCAGCCCCAGCATTTT
TRBV7-6	-	TRBJ1-3	TRBD1	CASSLIPRTGKVQGAGNTIYF	TGTGCCAGCAGCTTAATCCCCCGGACAGGGAAGGTGCAAGGTGCTGGAAACACCATATATTTT
TRBV7-9	-	TRBJ1-5	-	CASSTGGSSNQPQHF	TGTGCCAGCAGCACCGGGGGGTCCAGCAATCAGCCCCAGCATTTT
TRBV6-1	-	TRBJ2-1	TRBD2	CASSDPSGSLDEQFF	TGTGCCAGCAGTGACCCTAGCGGGAGTTTAGATGAGCAGTTCTTC
TRBV19	-	TRBJ1-5	-	CASRDFPELGNQPQHF	TGTGCCAGTAGGGACTTCCCCGAGCTGGGCAATCAGCCCCAGCATTTT
TRBV27	-	TRBJ2-1	TRBD2	CASSLGGSYNEQFF	TGTGCCAGCAGTTTGGGGGGGTCCTACAATGAGCAGTTCTTC
TRBV6-5	few	TRBJ2-1	TRBD2	CASTTGTSGRNEQFF	TGTGCCAGCACTACGGGGACTAGCGGGAGGAATGAGCAGTTCTTC
TRBV11-3	-	TRBJ2-1	-	CASSSRRAGAYNEQFF	TGTGCCAGCAGCTCGAGGAGGGCCGGGGCCTACAATGAGCAGTTCTTC
TRBV28	-	TRBJ2-7	-	CASSLQPLGVYEQYF	TGTGCCAGCAGTTTACAACCCCTAGGAGTTTACGAGCAGTACTTC
TRBV20-1	-	TRBJ1-2	TRBD1	CSASLQGAPRGEGYTF	TGCAGTGCTAGTCTCCAGGGGGCGCCCCGGGGGGAGGGCTACACCTTC
TRBV30	-	TRBJ2-6	-	CAWTPRGCPGANVLTF	TGTGCCTGGACCCCACGGGGGTGCCCTGGGGCCAACGTCCTGACTTTC
TRBV5-1	few	TRBJ2-1	TRBD1	CASSFGTDAVEQFF	TGCGCCAGCAGCTTCGGGACAGACGCAGTGGAGCAGTTCTTC